Following are 31 T cell receptor beta chains from one sample sequenced in a study of cytomegalovirus exposure and HLA in healthy donors. Amplification used 60 Vbeta primers and 13 Jbeta primers. The protocol was immunoSEQ multiplex PCR, while the TCRdb copy is restricted to in-frame clones and leaves out a portion. The sample contains some 120,000 clones, 15% to 17% of which appear only once. The sequenced sample was PBMCs. The receptors stem from a woman aged 18-29 years in good health and CMV-seronegative.

This sequence joins TRBV7-9 and TRBJ2-7, with TRBD2 identical over 7 bases. Per germline, CDR1 SEHNR and CDR2 FQNEAQ (reference sequence). With 5 bases clipped from V and 5 bases from J, the junction kept 9 bases outside the gene matches. The CDR3 covers 14 residues. CDR3 DNA: TGTGCCAGCAGCGCGAGCACCAGCGGGGACGAGCAGTACTTC. Residues: CASSASTSGDEQYF.

The chain couples TRBV10-3 to TRBJ2-5, with TRBD2 identical over 11 bases. The assigned J gene may be wrong: the sequence end matches TRBJ2-7 better. CDR3 length: 14 amino acids. Germline CDR1 and CDR2: ENHRY and SYGVKD. The chain's CDR3 is CAITIAGGPLEQYF. The CDR3 DNA reads TGTGCCATCACGATAGCGGGAGGGCCGCTCGAGCAGTACTTC.

This rearrangement joins TRBV5-4 to TRBJ2-5, with D maybe TRBD2 (6 bases). The germline V and J ends were trimmed by 0 bases and 4 bases, with 13 bases remaining between them. Germline V gene lookup returns CDR1 SGHNT and CDR2 YYREEE (reference sequence). The CDR3 runs 15 residues. The CDR3 DNA sequence: TGTGCCAGCAGCTTGGACGGGGGAGTCCGAGAGACCCAGTACTTC. It yields the protein CASSLDGGVRETQYF. Based on the CDR3 plus reference TRBV5-4 and TRBJ2-5, the full variable domain is ETGVTQSPTHLIKTRGQQVTLRCSSQSGHNTVSWYQQALGQGPQFIFQYYREEENGRGNFPPRFSGLQFPNYSSELNVNALELDDSALYLCASSLDGGVRETQYFGPGTRLLVL.

The sample holds a few counts of this clone. This rearrangement joins TRBV29-1 to TRBJ1-1, with TRBD1 matching over 7 bases. Germline assignment: CDR1 SQVTM and CDR2 ANQGSEA. J gave up 4 bases and V 7 bases, and 3 bases lay outside the gene matches. The CDR3 runs 11 residues. CDR3 nucleotides: TGCAGCGGAAGGGACAGCACTGAAGCTTTCTTT. This translates into CSGRDSTEAFF.

This clone was recorded a few times. CDR3 in amino acids: CASSVSMGLAFYEQYF. The CDR3 bases are TGTGCCAGCAGTGTTAGTATGGGACTAGCGTTCTACGAGCAGTACTTC. The chain uses TRBV27 and TRBJ2-7; TRBD2 matches at 10 bases. J lost 3 bases, V lost 5 bases, and 10 bases had no gene match. From germline, CDR1 is MNHEY and CDR2 SMNVEV (reference sequence). The CDR3 extends over 16 amino acids.

The rearrangement joins TRBV15 to TRBJ2-3; the D gene is possibly TRBD2 (6 bases). This CDR3 region has 14 residues. V gave up 8 bases and J gave up 0 bases, with 12 bases separating them. Germline CDR1 and CDR2: LNHNV and YYDKDF (reference sequence). The CDR3 DNA is TGTGCCACCTCCCCTAGCGTGAGCACAGATACGCAGTATTTT. Translated: CATSPSVSTDTQYF.

This clone was observed a handful of times. The chain joins TRBV4-3 to TRBJ2-7; D is unclear. V lost 0 bases and J 1 base, leaving 4 bases between the germline ends. Looked up from germline, CDR1 is LGHNA and CDR2 is YSLEER. The CDR3 runs to 13 residues. The DNA for the CDR3 is TGCGCCAGCAGCCAAGACTATTCCTACGAGCAGTACTTC. Its protein is CASSQDYSYEQYF.

This clone has only a few counts. This chain joins TRBV6-4 and TRBJ1-6; no clear D gene. The germline V gene has CDR1 MRHNA and CDR2 SNTAGT. The CDR3 covers 14 residues. The ends were cut back, 4 bases at V and 6 bases at J, with 10 bases in the middle. The CDR3 region is CASSAERTNSPLHF. CDR3 DNA sequence: TGTGCCAGCAGTGCCGAGCGGACTAATTCACCCCTCCACTTT.

The V gene is TRBV7-2, the J gene TRBJ2-5; the match to TRBD2 covers 7 bases. CDR3 length equals 16 residues. Germline assignment: CDR1 SGHTA and CDR2 FQGNSA. V shed 5 bases, J shed 5 bases, and the junction held 14 bases outside the gene matches. The CDR3 nucleotides are TGTGCCAGCAGCCCTGGACTAGTCCCAGTAGGGGAGACCCAGTACTTC. It specifies CASSPGLVPVGETQYF. Drawing the rest from reference TRBV7-2 and TRBJ2-5, the complete variable domain is GAGVSQSPSNKVTEKGKDVELRCDPISGHTALYWYRQSLGQGLEFLIYFQGNSAPDKSGLPSDRFSAERTGGSVSTLTIQRTQQEDSAVYLCASSPGLVPVGETQYFGPGTRLLVL.

This clone was observed a single time. V gene TRBV10-1 combines with J gene TRBJ2-3; tentative D call: TRBD2 (6 bases). CDR1 and CDR2 (germline): WNHNN, SYGVQD (reference sequence). The CDR3 extends over 15 amino acids. V lost 1 base and J lost 0, with 8 bases in between. The CDR3 here is CASSEFSGSTDTQYF. DNA for the CDR3: TGCGCCAGCAGTGAGTTTAGCGGAAGCACAGATACGCAGTATTTT.

The rearrangement links TRBV5-1 to TRBJ1-2, with unresolved D. The CDR3 runs to 14 residues. The germline CDR1 and CDR2 sequences are SGHRS and YFSETQ. Trimming took 1 base from V and 3 from J, leaving 10 bases between them. The DNA of the CDR3 is TGCGCCAGCAGCTTGCCAGGCGGGGACTATGGCTACACCTTC. It is translated as CASSLPGGDYGYTF.

The chain recombines TRBV6-1 with TRBJ2-5; TRBD2 matches 9 bases. Looked up from germline, CDR1 is MNHNS and CDR2 is SASEGT. V was pared by 4 bases and J by 4 bases, with 10 bases of the junction left unmatched. The CDR3 totals 16 residues. CDR3 sequence reads: CASSVSGSLTGETQYF. The DNA for the CDR3 is TGTGCCAGCAGTGTTAGCGGGAGTCTAACGGGAGAGACCCAGTACTTC.

This chain joins TRBV4-3 and TRBJ2-7, with a weak D call TRBD1 (7 bases). V dropped 0 bases and J dropped 3 bases, with 24 bases sitting between them. There are 19 residues in the CDR3. Germline CDR1 LGHNA, CDR2 YSLEER. The CDR3 loop reads CASSQDLGGLGQDFYEQYF. DNA for the CDR3: TGCGCCAGCAGCCAAGACCTCGGGGGTTTAGGACAGGATTTCTACGAGCAGTACTTC.

The chain uses TRBV5-1 and TRBJ2-1, with a tentative D call TRBD2 (5 bases). CDR3 size: 14 residues. The germline V gene encodes CDR1 SGHRS and CDR2 YFSETQ. The germline V and J ends were trimmed by 0 bases and 9 bases, with 13 bases remaining between them. The CDR3 region has the DNA TGCGCCAGCAGCTTGGTGCGCGGGTCGACTGAGCAGTTCTTC. Its translation is CASSLVRGSTEQFF.

In its sample, this clone was seen a few times. The chain joins TRBV5-1 to TRBJ1-1, with 7 bases identical to TRBD1. V dropped 4 bases and J dropped 5; count of bases not matched to a gene: 8. Germline assignment: CDR1 SGHRS and CDR2 YFSETQ. The CDR3 is 14 residues long. The CDR3 DNA is TGCGCCAGCAGCGCCGACAGGGCGGGGACTGAAGCTTTCTTT. Its translation: CASSADRAGTEAFF.

Remarks on this clone: Other DNA sequences in this specimen translate into the identical CDR3. The chain carries TRBV13 and TRBJ1-5; possible D gene TRBD1, 6 bases. Per the germline V gene, CDR1 is PRHDT and CDR2 is FYEKMQ (reference sequence). V was shortened by 4 bases and J by 8 bases, with 15 bases between the two germline ends. The CDR3 runs 14 residues. This CDR3 reads CASSSRGSLEPQHF. CDR3 DNA sequence: TGTGCCAGCAGCTCCAGGGGAAGTTTAGAGCCCCAGCATTTT.

This clone was recorded a few times. The gene calls are TRBV11-2 and TRBJ2-3; possible D gene TRBD1, 5 bases. Germline V CDR1 and CDR2: SGHAT, FQNNGV. This CDR3 spans 15 amino acids. V lost 5 bases, J lost 1 base, and 13 bases lay in between. The CDR3 nucleotides are TGTGCCAGCAGCCCTTCAGGGATGGGCACAGATACGCAGTATTTT. Its translation: CASSPSGMGTDTQYF.

This chain uses TRBV11-2 with TRBJ2-7, with D unclear. Trimming stripped 5 bases from V and 4 bases from J, with 15 bases between. CDR3 size: 14 residues. Germline CDR1 reads SGHAT; CDR2 reads FQNNGV. CDR3 bases: TGTGCCAGCAGCCAGGTCGGTCAGGTTTACGAGCAGTACTTC. Its protein is CASSQVGQVYEQYF. Variable domain in full (rest from reference TRBV11-2 and TRBJ2-7): EAGVAQSPRYKIIEKRQSVAFWCNPISGHATLYWYQQILGQGPKLLIQFQNNGVVDDSQLPKDRFSAERLKGVDSTLKIQPAKLEDSAVYLCASSQVGQVYEQYFGPGTRLTVT.

In this sample, this clone turned up a few times. V and J are TRBV4-2 and TRBJ2-7, with 9 bases that match TRBD2. Germline lookup yields CDR1 LGHNA and CDR2 YNFKEQ. The CDR3 consists of 14 residues. J lost 4 bases, V lost 5 bases, and 6 bases had no gene match. The CDR3 loop reads CASSTRGGSYEQYF. The CDR3 DNA reads as TGTGCCAGCAGCACGCGGGGGGGCTCGTACGAGCAGTACTTC.

This clone was recorded a few times. The chain combines TRBV7-3 with TRBJ2-5; TRBD2 agrees at 13 bases. The CDR3 spans 16 residues. The germline CDR1 and CDR2 sequences are SGHTA and FQGTGA. V lost 4 bases, J lost 1 base, and 3 bases stayed unmatched. The CDR3: CASSSGTSGAQETQYF. The DNA of the CDR3 is TGTGCCAGCAGCTCCGGGACTAGCGGGGCCCAAGAGACCCAGTACTTC.

A note on this clone: Compared with germline, one end of the junction differs, possibly owing to a read error. This chain connects TRBV6-1 to TRBJ1-1, with 7 bases lining up with TRBD1. The CDR3 spans 12 residues. The germline V gene has CDR1 MNHNS and CDR2 SASEGT. The CDR3 loop is CASSEMGQTTVF. DNA of the CDR3: TGTGCCAGCAGTGAAATGGGACAGACTACCGTCTTT.

The CDR3: CASSFSGGRYGYTF. The CDR3 DNA follows: TGTGCCAGCAGTTTCTCAGGGGGCCGCTATGGCTACACCTTC. The chain combines TRBV28 with TRBJ1-2; 8 bases agree with TRBD1. Germline V CDR1 and CDR2: MDHEN, SYDVKM. Trimming removed 3 bases from V and 4 bases from J; junction bases left unmatched: 4. This CDR3 comprises 14 residues.

There are a few counts of this clone. This chain uses TRBV6-6 with TRBJ2-1, with TRBD1 identical over 9 bases. The CDR3 has 15 amino acids. Germline CDR1 MNHNY, CDR2 SVGAGI (reference sequence). J gave up 7 bases and V 6 bases, and 10 bases lay outside the gene matches. The CDR3, as DNA: TGTGCCAGCAGCTCTGGGACAGGGCATTCTAATGAGCAGTTCTTC. It codes for CASSSGTGHSNEQFF.

This clone was counted between two and nine times. V and J are TRBV30 and TRBJ2-1, with 7 bases fitting TRBD1. Germline CDR1 GTSNPN, CDR2 SVGIG (reference sequence). This CDR3 is built from 12 residues. V was clipped by 5 bases and J by 6 bases; unmatched bases: 4. CDR3 sequence (DNA): TGTGCCTGGGGGGACAGTGGCAATGAGCAGTTCTTC. Residues: CAWGDSGNEQFF.

This clone has more than one count but fewer than ten. The chain links TRBV6-4 to TRBJ2-3; D is unresolved. From germline, CDR1 is MRHNA and CDR2 SNTAGT. Trimming took off 5 bases at V and 1 base at J, with 7 bases between the two ends. The length of the CDR3 is 13 residues. The DNA for the CDR3 is TGTGCCAGCAGTATATCCGGCACAGATACGCAGTATTTT. Translated, it gives CASSISGTDTQYF.

V usage is TRBV2 and J usage is TRBJ2-1; no reliable D call. The CDR3 is made up of 16 amino acids. The germline V gene has CDR1 SNHLY and CDR2 FYNNEI. V lost 3 bases and J lost 0, with 12 bases in between. CDR3 DNA sequence: TGTGCCAGCAGTGATCGACACCCTGCCTCCTACAATGAGCAGTTCTTC. Translating gives CASSDRHPASYNEQFF.

This clone has only a few counts. This chain uses TRBV4-2 with TRBJ1-2; the D is unclear. V lost 0 bases and J 1 base, leaving 6 bases between the germline ends. Germline CDR1 reads LGHNA; CDR2 reads YNFKEQ. The CDR3 extends over 14 amino acids. The CDR3 here is CASSQERDNYGYTF. Here the CDR3 DNA reads TGTGCCAGCAGCCAAGAACGGGATAACTATGGCTACACCTTC.

This chain joins TRBV5-6 and TRBJ1-1, with 8 bases lining up with TRBD1. Germline V CDR1 and CDR2: SGHDT, YYEEEE. The V and J ends lost 4 bases and 5 bases, in that order; junction bases with no gene match: 4. This CDR3 comprises 13 residues. The DNA of the CDR3 is TGTGCCAGCAGCAAACAGGGGGGGACTGAAGCTTTCTTT. This gives the protein CASSKQGGTEAFF. The full variable domain, rest sourced from reference TRBV5-6 and TRBJ1-1, is DAGVTQSPTHLIKTRGQQVTLRCSPKSGHDTVSWYQQALGQGPQFIFQYYEEEERQRGNFPDRFSGHQFPNYSSELNVNALLLGDSALYLCASSKQGGTEAFFGQGTRLTVV.

The chain links TRBV9 to TRBJ2-7, with 10 positions matching TRBD1. Per germline, CDR1 SGDLS and CDR2 YYNGEE. The CDR3 spans 15 residues. Trimming at V came to 0 bases and at J to 2 bases, leaving 2 bases not matched to a gene. CDR3 in DNA: TGTGCCAGCAGCGTAGGTGGGACAGGGGCCTACGAGCAGTACTTC. It encodes CASSVGGTGAYEQYF.

In its sample, this clone was seen a few times. The chain links TRBV6-1 to TRBJ1-2, with D maybe TRBD1 (5 bases). The CDR3 consists of 13 residues. The germline gives CDR1 MNHNS, CDR2 SASEGT. Trimming removed 5 bases from V and 8 bases from J, with 15 bases in between. In DNA form, the CDR3 reads TGTGCCAGCAGTTCCGGGACTGTAGACGGCTACACCTTC. Protein sequence: CASSSGTVDGYTF.

The chain employs TRBV10-3 and TRBJ2-1; 10 nucleotides agree with TRBD2. Trimming took 4 bases from V and 4 from J; bases not matched to a gene: 1. The germline CDR1 and CDR2 sequences are ENHRY and SYGVKD. The CDR3 contains 14 residues. The CDR3 coding sequence is TGTGCCATCAGTGGAGCGGGAGGGTACAATGAGCAGTTCTTC. Translating it yields CAISGAGGYNEQFF.